This T cell receptor beta chain appears in the sequencing data of a study of T cell changes during pregnancy in multiple sclerosis. Germline values: CDR1 MNHNY, CDR2 SVGAGI (reference sequence). The CDR3 is 14 amino acids. Deletions cut 5 bases from V and 5 bases from J, with 16 bases between. Generated by immunoSEQ multiplex PCR, the TCRdb table keeps only in-frame clones and is missing some. The repertoire consists of more than 50,000 clones, with approximately 94% occurring once and the leading ten covering about 2.5%. This TCR came from a female donor with multiple sclerosis, enrolled in a pregnancy study. This specimen was CD8+ T cells from peripheral blood mononuclear cells, taken after pregnancy. V and J are TRBV6-6 and TRBJ2-7; the D gene is possibly TRBD2 (7 bases). CDR3 loop: CASSNRGAVHEQYF. In DNA form, the CDR3 reads TGTGCCAGCAGTAATCGGGGGGCGGTCCACGAGCAGTACTTC.